The subject of this entry is one T cell receptor beta chain. The CDR3 covers 17 residues. Trimming pared 6 bases from V and 4 bases from J, leaving 23 bases between. Germline V gene lookup returns CDR1 MDHEN and CDR2 SYDVKM. In the original processing: Amplified reference gene primers provided the basis for estimating nucleated cell counts. TCRdb's copy holds only in-frame clones and misses some; the assay was immunoSEQ multiplex PCR. V and J calls and clone size come straight from that table; D and trimming were deduced from the DNA. The sample has fewer than 350,000 clones, about 86% seen once; the top ten hold 2.5% to 3%. This sample is part of a study of blood T cell repertoires in COVID-19. The wider study: Whether acute or convalescent, the COVID-19 samples came from the United States, Italy and Spain. PBMCs, B-cell-depleted T cells, or T cells were the source of the cDNA or gDNA that made up the material.

The chain has TRBV28 and TRBJ2-3, with D possibly being TRBD2 (7 bases). This receptor was obtained from a woman in her sixties or seventies with active or convalescent COVID-19. Source material: peripheral blood. CDR3 in amino acids: CASRGAPGGGSADTQYF. DNA for the CDR3: TGTGCCAGCAGGGGGGCCCCTGGGGGGGGCAGCGCAGATACGCAGTATTTT. The complete variable domain, with remaining parts taken from reference TRBV28 and TRBJ2-3, reads DVKVTQSSRYLVKRTGEKVFLECVQDMDHENMFWYRQDPGLGLRLIYFSYDVKMKEKGDIPEGYSVSREKKERFSLILESASTNQTSMYLCASRGAPGGGSADTQYFGPGTRLTVL.